This is a list of T cell receptor beta chains from one sample in a study of blood T cell repertoires in COVID-19. TCRdb keeps only in-frame clones here, not all; method: immunoSEQ multiplex PCR. The profile shows about 200,000 clones, around 84% of them singletons. Specimen: peripheral blood. These receptors originate from a human donor in a cohort sampled during active COVID-19. The CDR3 runs from the conserved cysteine through the conserved F or W. A D gene is named only where the DNA matches it firmly. Where a row states a size, it is once, few, many or the class of an expanded clone; other rows omit it.

V gene,clone size,D gene,J gene,CDR3 DNA,CDR3 protein
TRBV5-1,NA,NA,TRBJ1-4,TGCGCCAGCAGCTTGGCTCCAGATAATGAAAAACTGTTTTTT,CASSLAPDNEKLFF
TRBV4-1,NA,TRBD1,TRBJ1-5,TGCGCCAGCAGCCAAGGGGGACAGGGGCCGATAAGTAGCAATCAGCCCCAGCATTTT,CASSQGGQGPISSNQPQHF
TRBV7-2,once,NA,TRBJ1-3,TGTGCCAGCAGCTTAGATAAGAGCTCTGGAAACACCATATATTTT,CASSLDKSSGNTIYF
TRBV7-8,NA,NA,TRBJ2-3,TGTGCCAGCAGCTTCGCAGTTGCAATTCGTAGCACAGATACGCAGTATTTT,CASSFAVAIRSTDTQYF
TRBV27,NA,NA,TRBJ2-7,TGTGCCAGCAGCTATACAGTGAGTCCCCCTGGGGAGCAGTACTTC,CASSYTVSPPGEQYF
TRBV27,NA,NA,TRBJ2-1,TGTGCCAGCAGGGGCTTGGGGCCTTCCTACAATGAGCAGTTCTTC,CASRGLGPSYNEQFF
TRBV28,NA,NA,TRBJ1-5,TGTGCCAGCAGCGCTGACAGTTATAGCAATCAGCCCCAGCATTTT,CASSADSYSNQPQHF
TRBV6-5,NA,NA,TRBJ2-5,TGTGCCAGCAGTTCTTCTAAGGCACAGGGTCGCGAGACCCAGTACTTC,CASSSSKAQGRETQYF
TRBV7-2,NA,NA,TRBJ2-1,TGTGCCAGCAGCTTAGCGGGGACAAATGAGCAGTTCTTC,CASSLAGTNEQFF
TRBV6-5,NA,TRBD1,TRBJ1-2,TGTGCCTGCTTAAAGGACAGGACGAGCGGCTACACCTTC,CACLKDRTSGYTF
TRBV24-1,NA,TRBD1,TRBJ2-3,TGTGCCACCAGTGACGACAGGGGGCCCAACACAGATACGCAGTATTTT,CATSDDRGPNTDTQYF
TRBV6-1,NA,TRBD1,TRBJ1-5,TGTGCCAGCAGTGAAGCGCTTCGCAGGGGGCGACAGCCCCAGCATTTT,CASSEALRRGRQPQHF
TRBV6-6,once,TRBD1,TRBJ1-5,TGTGCCAGCAGTTACTCAGGGGGCGGTCAGCCCCAGCATTTT,CASSYSGGGQPQHF
TRBV13,NA,NA,TRBJ1-1,TGTGCCAGCAGCGCCCGGTTTGAAGCTTTCTTT,CASSARFEAFF
TRBV20-1,NA,NA,TRBJ2-7,TGCAGTGCTACCAGTCCCGCCGAGCAGTACTTC,CSATSPAEQYF
TRBV5-4,NA,NA,TRBJ2-5,TGTGCCAGCAGCTTTAACGGAGGCCAAGAGACCCAGTACTTC,CASSFNGGQETQYF
TRBV6-6,NA,TRBD1,TRBJ1-2,TGTGCCAGCAGTGGTACAGGGGGCTTGGGCTATGGCTACACCTTC,CASSGTGGLGYGYTF
TRBV18,few,TRBD1,TRBJ1-5,TGTGCCAGCTCACCACTTCCTCTAACCGGGACAGGCGACTATAGCAATCAGCCCCAGCATTTT,CASSPLPLTGTGDYSNQPQHF
TRBV4-1,NA,TRBD2,TRBJ2-1,TGCGCCAGCAGCCAAGAGAAAATAGCGGGGGGGCCTGGCTCCTACAATGAGCAGTTCTTC,CASSQEKIAGGPGSYNEQFF
TRBV2,NA,TRBD1,TRBJ1-2,TGTGCCAGCAGCCAGCCGACAGGGGATAACTATGGCTACACCTTC,CASSQPTGDNYGYTF
TRBV27,NA,TRBD1,TRBJ1-4,TGTGCCAGCAGTAGCACAGGGGTGGAGGCGTTTAATGAAAAACTGTTTTTT,CASSSTGVEAFNEKLFF
TRBV6-5,NA,NA,TRBJ2-1,TGTGCCAGCAGATCACAGGGTCCGAATGAGCAGTTCTTC,CASRSQGPNEQFF
TRBV4-1,few,NA,TRBJ1-1,TGCGCCAGCAGCCAAGAATTTTCTATTGGGAGGGCAGCTTTCTTT,CASSQEFSIGRAAFF
TRBV7-3,NA,NA,TRBJ2-1,TGTGCCAGCAGCTTAACCCGGGGTGATGAGCAGTTCTTC,CASSLTRGDEQFF
TRBV7-2,NA,TRBD1,TRBJ1-2,TGTGCCAGCAGCCCAGGGACAGCGAAGTATGGCTACACCTTC,CASSPGTAKYGYTF
TRBV6-5,NA,NA,TRBJ1-1,TGTGCCAGCAGTTACTCCCCCCCAGGGGTGAACACTGAAGCTTTCTTT,CASSYSPPGVNTEAFF
TRBV3-1/TRBV3-2,NA,NA,TRBJ1-1,TGTGCCAGCAGACATACAGAAAACACTGAAGCTTTCTTT,CASRHTENTEAFF
TRBV29-1,NA,NA,TRBJ1-1,TGCAGCGTTGAAGTTTCAGGAGGGTCCACTGAAGCTTTCTTT,CSVEVSGGSTEAFF
TRBV24-1,NA,NA,TRBJ2-5,TGTGCCACCAGTGATTTGAGTTTAACAGGGAGGGAAGAGACCCAGTACTTC,CATSDLSLTGREETQYF
TRBV24-1,NA,TRBD2,TRBJ2-6,TGTGCCACGAGCCCGGGAGGGATAGGGAGCGGGGCCAACGTCCTGACTTTC,CATSPGGIGSGANVLTF
TRBV2,NA,NA,TRBJ1-2,TGTGCCAGCAGTGGACAGCCTACCAACTATGGCTACACCTTC,CASSGQPTNYGYTF
TRBV11-3,NA,TRBD2,TRBJ2-1,TGTGCCAGCAGCACAAGGACTAGCCTCGGCGATGAGCAGTTCTTC,CASSTRTSLGDEQFF
TRBV5-4,NA,NA,TRBJ1-6,TGTGCCAGCAGCTTCCGGGGTATAGATTCACCCCTCCACTTT,CASSFRGIDSPLHF
TRBV7-8,NA,NA,TRBJ1-6,TGTGCCAGCAGCTTAGATAACTTCGAACCACAGGTTTTCGTCGATAATTCACCCCTCCACTTT,CASSLDNFEPQVFVDNSPLHF
TRBV5-1,NA,TRBD2,TRBJ2-5,TGCGCCAGCAGCTTAAACCCGGGACTAGCGAAAGAGACCCAGTACTTC,CASSLNPGLAKETQYF
TRBV7-2,NA,TRBD2,TRBJ2-5,TGTGCCAGCAGCGTACGACTAGCAGCGGAGACCCAGTACTTC,CASSVRLAAETQYF
TRBV29-1,NA,TRBD1,TRBJ1-2,TGCAGCGTCGCCGACAGGGGGGTTTATGGCTACACCTTC,CSVADRGVYGYTF
TRBV25-1,NA,NA,TRBJ2-5,TGTGCCAGCACCCCCGGGTTTGCAGGGGACCAAGAGACCCAGTACTTC,CASTPGFAGDQETQYF
TRBV2,NA,NA,TRBJ2-1,TGTGCCAGCAGTTGGGCGGGGCCCATGGAGCAGTTCTTC,CASSWAGPMEQFF
TRBV6-5,NA,TRBD1,TRBJ1-1,TGTGCCAGCAGCCCACTCAACCCAGGGGGTACTGAAGCTTTCTTT,CASSPLNPGGTEAFF